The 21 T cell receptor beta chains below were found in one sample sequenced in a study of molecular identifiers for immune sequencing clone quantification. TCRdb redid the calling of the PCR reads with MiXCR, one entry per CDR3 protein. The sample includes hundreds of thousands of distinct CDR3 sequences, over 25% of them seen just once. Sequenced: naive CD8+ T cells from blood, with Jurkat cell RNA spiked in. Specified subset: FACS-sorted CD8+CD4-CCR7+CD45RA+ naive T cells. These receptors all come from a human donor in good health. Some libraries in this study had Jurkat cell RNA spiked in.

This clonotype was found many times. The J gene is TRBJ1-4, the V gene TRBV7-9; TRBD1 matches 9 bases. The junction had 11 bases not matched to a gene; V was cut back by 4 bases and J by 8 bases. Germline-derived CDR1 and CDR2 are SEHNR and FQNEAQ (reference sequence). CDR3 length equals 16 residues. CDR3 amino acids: CASSSEAGTGPEKLFF. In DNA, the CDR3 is TGTGCCAGCAGCTCGGAAGCCGGGACAGGGCCAGAAAAACTGTTTTTT.

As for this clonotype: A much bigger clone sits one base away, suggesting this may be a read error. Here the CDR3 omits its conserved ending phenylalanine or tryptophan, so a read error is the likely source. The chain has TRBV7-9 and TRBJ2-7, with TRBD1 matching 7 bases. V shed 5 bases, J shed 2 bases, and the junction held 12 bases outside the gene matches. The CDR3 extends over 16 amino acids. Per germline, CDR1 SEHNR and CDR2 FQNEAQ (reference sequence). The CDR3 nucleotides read TGTGCCAGCAGCCCTAGGTTAACAGGGGACACCTACGAGCAGTACTAC. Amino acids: CASSPRLTGDTYEQYY.

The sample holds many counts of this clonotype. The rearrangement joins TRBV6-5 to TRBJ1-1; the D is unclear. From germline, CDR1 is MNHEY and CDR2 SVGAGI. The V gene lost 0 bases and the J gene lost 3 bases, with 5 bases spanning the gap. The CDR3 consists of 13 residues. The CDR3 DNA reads TGTGCCAGCAGTTACTCCGGGTACACTGAAGCTTTCTTT. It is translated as CASSYSGYTEAFF.

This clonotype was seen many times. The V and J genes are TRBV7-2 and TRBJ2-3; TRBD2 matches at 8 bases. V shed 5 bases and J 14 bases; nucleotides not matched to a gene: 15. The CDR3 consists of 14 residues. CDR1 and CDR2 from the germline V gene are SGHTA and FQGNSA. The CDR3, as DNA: TGTGCCAGCAGCCAGCTTAGCCCGGGGGGGCCGTGGTATTTT. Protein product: CASSQLSPGGPWYF.

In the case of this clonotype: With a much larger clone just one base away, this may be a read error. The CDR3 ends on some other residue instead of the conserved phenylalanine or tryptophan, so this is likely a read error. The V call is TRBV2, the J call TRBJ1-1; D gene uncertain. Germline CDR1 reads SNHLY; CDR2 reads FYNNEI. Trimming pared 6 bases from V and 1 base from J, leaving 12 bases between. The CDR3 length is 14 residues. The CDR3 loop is CASRQTDTNTEAFS. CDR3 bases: TGTGCCAGCAGACAAACCGACACGAACACTGAAGCTTTCTCT.

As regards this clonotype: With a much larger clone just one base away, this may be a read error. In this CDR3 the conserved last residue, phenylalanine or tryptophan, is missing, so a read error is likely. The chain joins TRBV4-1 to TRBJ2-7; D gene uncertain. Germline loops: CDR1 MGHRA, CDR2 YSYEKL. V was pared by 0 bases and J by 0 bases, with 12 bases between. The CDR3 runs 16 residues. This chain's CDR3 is CASSQEPPPSSYEQYI. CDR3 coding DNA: TGCGCCAGCAGCCAAGAACCCCCCCCCAGCTCCTACGAGCAGTACATC.

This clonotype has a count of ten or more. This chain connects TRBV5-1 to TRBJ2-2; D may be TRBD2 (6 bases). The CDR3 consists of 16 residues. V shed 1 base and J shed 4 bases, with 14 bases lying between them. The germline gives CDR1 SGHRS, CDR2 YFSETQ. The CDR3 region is CASSLTGGSGTGELFF. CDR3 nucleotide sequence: TGCGCCAGCAGCTTGACTGGGGGTAGCGGCACCGGGGAGCTGTTTTTT.

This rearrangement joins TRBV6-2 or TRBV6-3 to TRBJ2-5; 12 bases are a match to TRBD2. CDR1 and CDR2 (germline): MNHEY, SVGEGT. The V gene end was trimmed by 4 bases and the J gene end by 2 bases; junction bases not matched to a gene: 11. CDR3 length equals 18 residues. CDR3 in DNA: TGTGCCAGCAGTTCGTTGACTAGCGGGAGTTGGGGGCAAGAGACCCAGTACTTC. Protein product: CASSSLTSGSWGQETQYF.

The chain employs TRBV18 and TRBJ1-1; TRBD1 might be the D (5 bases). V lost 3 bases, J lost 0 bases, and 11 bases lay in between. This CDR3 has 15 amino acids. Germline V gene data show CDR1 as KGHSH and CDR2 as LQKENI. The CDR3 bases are TGTGCCAGCTCACCTTGGGACGATTTGAACACTGAAGCTTTCTTT. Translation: CASSPWDDLNTEAFF.

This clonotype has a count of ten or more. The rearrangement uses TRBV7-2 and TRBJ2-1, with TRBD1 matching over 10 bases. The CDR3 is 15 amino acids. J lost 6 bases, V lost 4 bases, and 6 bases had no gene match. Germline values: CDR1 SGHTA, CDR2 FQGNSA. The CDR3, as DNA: TGTGCCAGCAGCTCCCCGGGACAGGGGACCAATGAGCAGTTCTTC. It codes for CASSSPGQGTNEQFF.

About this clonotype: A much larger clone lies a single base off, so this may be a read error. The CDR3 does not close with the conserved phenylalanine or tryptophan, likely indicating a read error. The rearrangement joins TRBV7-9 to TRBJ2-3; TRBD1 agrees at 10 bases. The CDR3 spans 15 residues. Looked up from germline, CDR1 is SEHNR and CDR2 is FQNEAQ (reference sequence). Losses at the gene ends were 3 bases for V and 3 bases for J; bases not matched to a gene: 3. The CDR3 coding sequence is TGTGCCAGCAGCTTCCGGGACAGGGGAACAGATACGCAGTATTTA. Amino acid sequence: CASSFRDRGTDTQYL.

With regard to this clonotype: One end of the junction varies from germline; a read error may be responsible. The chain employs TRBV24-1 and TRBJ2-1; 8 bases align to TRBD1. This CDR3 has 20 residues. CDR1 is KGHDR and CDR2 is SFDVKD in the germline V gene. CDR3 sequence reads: CTTSDQRPDRVGSFWDEQFF. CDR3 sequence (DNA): TGTACCACCAGTGACCAAAGACCGGACAGGGTAGGATCCTTTTGGGATGAGCAGTTCTTC.

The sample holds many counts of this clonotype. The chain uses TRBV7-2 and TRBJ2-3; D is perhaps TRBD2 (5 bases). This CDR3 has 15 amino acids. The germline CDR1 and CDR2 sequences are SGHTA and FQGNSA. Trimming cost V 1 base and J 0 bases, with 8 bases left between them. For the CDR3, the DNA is TGTGCCAGCAGCTTAGGCCCGGGAAGCACAGATACGCAGTATTTT. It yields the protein CASSLGPGSTDTQYF.

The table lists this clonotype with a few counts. CDR3 residues: CASSQAVGGLEQFF. The CDR3 nucleotides are TGTGCCAGCAGCCAGGCCGTGGGGGGTTTGGAGCAGTTCTTC. The chain joins TRBV4-2 to TRBJ2-1, with a possible D match to TRBD2 (6 bases). This CDR3 comprises 14 residues. Trimming took 3 bases from V and 10 from J, leaving 16 bases between them. From germline, CDR1 is LGHNA and CDR2 YNFKEQ.

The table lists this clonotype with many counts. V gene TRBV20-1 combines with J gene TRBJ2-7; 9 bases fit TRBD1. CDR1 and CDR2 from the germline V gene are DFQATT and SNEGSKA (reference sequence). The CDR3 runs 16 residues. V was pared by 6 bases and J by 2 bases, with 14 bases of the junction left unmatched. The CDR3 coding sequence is TGCAGTGCCATCGCGACAGGGGGGTTTAGCACCTACGAGCAGTACTTC. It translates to CSAIATGGFSTYEQYF.

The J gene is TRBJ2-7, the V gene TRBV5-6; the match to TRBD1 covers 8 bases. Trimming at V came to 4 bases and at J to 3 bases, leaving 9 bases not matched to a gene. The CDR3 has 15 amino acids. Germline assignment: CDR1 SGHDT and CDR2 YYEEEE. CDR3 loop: CASSQDRGGFYEQYF. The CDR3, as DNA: TGTGCCAGCAGCCAAGACAGGGGCGGATTCTACGAGCAGTACTTC.

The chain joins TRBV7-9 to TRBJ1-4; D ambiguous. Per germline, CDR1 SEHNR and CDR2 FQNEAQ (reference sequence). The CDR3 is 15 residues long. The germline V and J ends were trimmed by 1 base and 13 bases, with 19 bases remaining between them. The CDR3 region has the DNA TGTGCCAGCAGCTTAGGCACAGTCCAGTTTTCGGGACTGTTTTTT. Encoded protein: CASSLGTVQFSGLFF.

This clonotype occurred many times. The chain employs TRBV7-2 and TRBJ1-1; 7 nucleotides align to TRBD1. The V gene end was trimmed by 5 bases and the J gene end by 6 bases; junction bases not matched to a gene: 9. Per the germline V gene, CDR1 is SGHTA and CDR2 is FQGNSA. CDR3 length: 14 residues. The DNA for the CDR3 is TGTGCCAGCAGCCCTATTATCCAGGGGGCTGAAGCTTTCTTT. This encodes CASSPIIQGAEAFF.

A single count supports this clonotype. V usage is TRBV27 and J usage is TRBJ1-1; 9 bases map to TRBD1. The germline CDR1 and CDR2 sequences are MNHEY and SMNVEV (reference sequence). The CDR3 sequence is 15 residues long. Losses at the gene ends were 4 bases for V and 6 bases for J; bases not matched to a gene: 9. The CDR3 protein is CASSSTTGGNPEAFF. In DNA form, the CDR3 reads TGTGCCAGCAGTTCCACGACAGGGGGTAACCCTGAAGCTTTCTTT.

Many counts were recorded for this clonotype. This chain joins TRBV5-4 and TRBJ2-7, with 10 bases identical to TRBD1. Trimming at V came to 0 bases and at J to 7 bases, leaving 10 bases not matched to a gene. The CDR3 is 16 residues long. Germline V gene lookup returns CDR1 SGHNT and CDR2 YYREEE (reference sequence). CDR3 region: CASSLGPGQGSGEQYF. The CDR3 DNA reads TGTGCCAGCAGCTTGGGCCCGGGACAGGGGTCGGGAGAGCAGTACTTC.

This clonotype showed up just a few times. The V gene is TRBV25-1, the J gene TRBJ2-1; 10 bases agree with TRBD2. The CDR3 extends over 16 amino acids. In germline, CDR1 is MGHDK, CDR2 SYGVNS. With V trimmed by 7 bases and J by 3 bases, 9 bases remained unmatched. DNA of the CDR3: TGTGCCAGCACCAAACCGGGACTAGCGAGCTACAATGAGCAGTTCTTC. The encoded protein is CASTKPGLASYNEQFF.